This entry features one T cell receptor (beta chain) sequence. Its antigen is still unknown. At one boundary the junction diverges from the germline segment, which might be a read error. The sample originates from a study of T-cell memory formation after mild COVID-19 (dated by TCRdb to the early 2020s). The study in broad terms: TCR sequence clusters from the two donors were found to be largely donor specific. T-cell clones expanding and contracting after mild COVID-19 in a couple of donors were tracked by longitudinal TCRalpha and TCRbeta repertoire sequencing. Two young, previously healthy adult volunteers made up the cohort, one male and one female. Here is what the overall study found, with its caveats: Some responding clones were detected in pre-infection memory, suggesting pre-existing cross-reactive memory T cells joined the SARS-CoV-2 response. Contracting CD4+ clones turned up mainly in the CM and EM memory subsets, whereas EMRA was where CD8+ clones were enriched. The second-wave clones that peaked on day 37 were not confirmed to be SARS-CoV-2 specific. Only two mild cases were covered by the study, and larger cohorts that include severe cases with pre-infection samples were considered necessary. Balanced CD4/CD8 phenotypes were observed for clones contracting from day 15 to 85, whereas a bias towards CD4+ was observed for a second wave of clones expanding from day 15 to 37.

The CDR3 holds 17 amino acids from the cysteine to the phenylalanine. The sequence is cut down to CDR3 DNA, 51 bases in frame from base 1. The germline V gene supplies CDR1 SGHNT and CDR2 YENEEA. Ficoll-Paque density gradient centrifugation was used to isolate PBMCs. The reads were generated on an Illumina NovaSeq 6000. Using 5'RACE with constant-segment primers, TCRalpha and TCRbeta cDNA libraries were constructed, with sample barcodes and unique molecular identifiers added in the process. RNA was extracted from every sample with Trizol reagent. Libraries were amplified in two PCR steps, with a second sample barcode and Illumina TruSeq adapters added in the second step. Sequencing of the libraries was done on an Illumina NovaSeq, producing 2 x 150 bp paired-end reads. The published analysis was carried out like this. Demultiplexing of reads and collapsing into UMI-guided consensus sequences were performed with migec v1.2.7. Using mixcr v2.1.11, UMI consensuses were aligned to TRA and TRB V and J templates and then assembled into clonotypes. A clonotype was counted as expanded or contracted only if both edgeR and NoisET called the change significant, with noise models trained on biological replicates. For edgeR calls, a false discovery rate-adjusted p below 0.01 and a log2 fold-change threshold of 1 were applied. PCA with hierarchical clustering of max-normalized trajectories of the 1000 most abundant clonotypes was used as exploratory dynamics analysis. Separately sequenced CD4+ and CD8+ repertoires were used to assign the CD4 or CD8 phenotype of responding clones. Using fastp trimming at Q25 and MiXCR clonotype assembly, TCRdb reanalyzed the public sequencing data and kept in-frame beta chains. CDR3 protein duplicates are merged, each entry listing the most common genes and DNA. The authors' filters were not applied to this entry. The sample table holds more than 85,000 distinct CDR3 sequences, of which approximately 10% were seen once. The ten largest clonotypes hold 40% of the sample.

The receptor was derived from a man aged 18 to 35 who had mild COVID-19 (a few samples of this study predate the infection). The sample titles of this study are shuffled in the database, so cell type and time point are left out; the donor was told from shared clones. The source material was PBMCs or a T cell subset sorted from them (not recorded which). The V gene is TRBV11-3 and the J gene is TRBJ2-1; TRBD2 fits 15 bases in the junction. The CDR3 protein: CASSPRTSGGDQLEQLF. The sequence in DNA is TGTGCCAGCAGCCCCCGGACTAGCGGGGGGGACCAGCTGGAGCAGCTCTTC.